This T cell receptor beta chain was found in a study of blood T cell repertoires in COVID-19. The repertoire was sequenced with immunoSEQ multiplex PCR; TCRdb's copy has only in-frame clones and lacks some. Seen here are about 280,000 clones, about 85% observed once, and the top ten hold more than 10%. The CDR3 covers 15 residues. J gave up 4 bases and V 9 bases, and 3 bases lay outside the gene matches. Germline CDR1 WNHNN, CDR2 SYGVQD (reference sequence). Sequenced input: peripheral blood. The J gene is TRBJ2-1, the V gene TRBV10-1; 16 bases fit TRBD2. This TCR was sampled from a human donor in a cohort sampled during active COVID-19. The CDR3: CASRGLAGGYNEQFF. The CDR3 region has the DNA TGCGCCAGTAGGGGACTAGCGGGAGGGTACAATGAGCAGTTCTTC.